A selection of T cell receptor beta chains follows, all from one sample in a study of vaccination effects on CD4 cells after COVID-19. These TCRs' antigens remain unknown. Libraries were prepared by immunoSEQ multiplex PCR; TCRdb keeps only in-frame clonotypes and omits some of them. The profile shows some 69,000 clones, roughly 74% of them singletons. The sample in question was CD4+ T cells from PBMCs cultured with HCoV-NL63 spike peptides, obtained before COVID-19 vaccination. The receptors here all came from a human donor who received a COVID-19 vaccine. The CDR3 runs from the conserved cysteine through the conserved F or W. The order of the fields is V gene, D gene, CDR3 protein. A D gene is named only where the DNA matches it firmly.

TRBV30	-	CAWSVEGLSSPLHF
TRBV5-4	-	CASSFQGKNTIYF
TRBV2	-	CASSEETAGYTF
TRBV7-8	TRBD1	CASSTDRVGAGNTIYF
TRBV6-5	-	CASSYYGPNYGYTF
TRBV4-3	-	CASSGFNYGYTF
TRBV30	TRBD1	CAWSGPGQGASPLHF
TRBV7-3	TRBD1	CASSQTGGFSTGELFF
TRBV6-1	-	CASSESGEVDYGYTF
TRBV2	-	CASSPTVQFNYGYTF
TRBV4-1	-	CASSQAGWQETQYF
TRBV6-5	-	CASSYSTGAGTEAFF
TRBV6-6	-	CASSLRDRGLETQYF
TRBV20-1	-	CSASRQAETNYGYTF
TRBV11-1	-	CASSSDPLGDTQYF
TRBV11-2	-	CASSLDYRAGTEAFF
TRBV10-3	-	CAACKDSNSPLHF
TRBV11-3	-	CASSSAGGSYNEQFF
TRBV6-5	TRBD1	CASSRNRGMGETQYF
TRBV6-4	-	CASSDSRGYTF
TRBV27	-	CASSPISTFSTNEQFF
TRBV15	-	CATSRAPGGNTIYF
TRBV11-2	-	CASSLFAVYQETQYF
TRBV30	-	CAWTDGQTNEKLFF
TRBV18	-	CASSREAKNIQYF
TRBV4-2	TRBD1	CASSQEEGGQGREKLFF
TRBV3-1/TRBV3-2	-	CASSPNRDPADTQYF
TRBV5-1	TRBD2	CASSLFQRGYQETQYF
TRBV19	-	CASSISGGNQPQHF
TRBV24-1	TRBD1	CATSEARDSTTDTQYF
TRBV30	-	CAFRATNHQPQHF
TRBV24-1	-	CATSDTRTSYKTQYF
TRBV6-5	-	CASTHTDTQYF
TRBV29-1	-	CSVETGGDIANTGELFF
TRBV2	TRBD1	CASRLGTGNGFQPQHF
TRBV6-5	-	CASSYSGGLRQPQHF
TRBV7-3	TRBD1	CASSRDRVDTQYF
TRBV27	-	CASRPGVQETQYF
TRBV7-2	TRBD1	CASSVGTATNYGYTF
TRBV27	TRBD2	CASSFQRGGHEQFF
TRBV5-1	-	CASSLDTGGGTEAFF
TRBV10-3	-	CAISVWDDGNSPLHF